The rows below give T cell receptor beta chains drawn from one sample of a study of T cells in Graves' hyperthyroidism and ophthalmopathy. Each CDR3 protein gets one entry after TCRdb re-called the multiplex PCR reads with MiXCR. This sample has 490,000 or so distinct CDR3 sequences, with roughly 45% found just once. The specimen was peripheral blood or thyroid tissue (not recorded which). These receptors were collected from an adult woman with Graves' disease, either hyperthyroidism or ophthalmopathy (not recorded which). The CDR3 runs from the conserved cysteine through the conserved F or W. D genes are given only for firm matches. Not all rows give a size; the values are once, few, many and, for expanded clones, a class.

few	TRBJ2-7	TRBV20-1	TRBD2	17	TGCAGTGCACGGACTAGCGGGAGGGCCAGTCTGAGCTACGAGCAGTACTTC	CSARTSGRASLSYEQYF
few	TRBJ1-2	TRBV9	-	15	TGTGCCAGCAGCGTAGATGGCCGATCAAGCTCTGGAAACACCTTC	CASSVDGRSSSGNTF
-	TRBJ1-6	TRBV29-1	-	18	TGCAGCGTTGAAGATGAGGGCGGACGAGATGCTATAATTCCACCCCTCCACTTT	CSVEDEGGRDAIIPPLHF
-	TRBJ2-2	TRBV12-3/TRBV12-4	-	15	TGTGCCAGCAGTCTCCTAGGGGCCAAAACCGGGGAGCTGTTTTTT	CASSLLGAKTGELFF
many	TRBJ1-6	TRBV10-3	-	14	TGTGCCATCAGTGTAGGCCAGGGCTTGGCACCCCTCCACTTT	CAISVGQGLAPLHF
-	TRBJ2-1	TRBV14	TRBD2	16	TGTGCCAGCAGTCCCCGGAGCGGGAGTGTTTACAATGAGCAGTTCTTC	CASSPRSGSVYNEQFF
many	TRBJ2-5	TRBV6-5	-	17	TGTGCCAGCAAGCTACTTCCCTGGGCAGGGAGCCAAGAGACCCAGTACTTC	CASKLLPWAGSQETQYF
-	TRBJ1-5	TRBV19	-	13	TGTGCCAGTAACGAGGGCGGCAATCAGCCCCAGCATTTT	CASNEGGNQPQHF
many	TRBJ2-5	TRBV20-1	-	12	TGCAGTGGTCAGGGGTTGGGAGAGACCCAGTACTTC	CSGQGLGETQYF
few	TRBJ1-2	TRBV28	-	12	TGTGCCAGCAGCCAGACCCTACATGGCTACACCTTC	CASSQTLHGYTF
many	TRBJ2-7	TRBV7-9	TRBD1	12	TGTGCCAGCAGCTATGGACAGGCCGAGCAGTACTTC	CASSYGQAEQYF
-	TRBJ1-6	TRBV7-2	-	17	TGTGCCAGCAGCTACAGCTTTTCTTGGAGCAGGAATTCACCCCTCCACTTT	CASSYSFSWSRNSPLHF
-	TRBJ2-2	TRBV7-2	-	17	TGTGCCAGCAGCCGGGGCGGGGGCTTGAGGGGGACCGGGGAGCTGTTTTTT	CASSRGGGLRGTGELFF
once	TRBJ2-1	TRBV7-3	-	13	TGTGCCAGCAGCACAAACGCCCATAATGAGCAGTTCTTC	CASSTNAHNEQFF
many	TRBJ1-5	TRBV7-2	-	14	TGTGCCAGCAGCCCAGGAACTAGCAATCAGCCCCAGCATTTT	CASSPGTSNQPQHF
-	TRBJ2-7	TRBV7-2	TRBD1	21	TGTGCCAGCAGCCGATCGACCCACTCCGCTACAGGGGGGAGGTTCTCCTACGAGCAGTACTTC	CASSRSTHSATGGRFSYEQYF
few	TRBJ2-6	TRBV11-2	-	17	TGCGCCAGCAGCCAACTCGAGCCTTCGGGGGGGGCCAACGTCCTGACTTTC	CASSQLEPSGGANVLTF
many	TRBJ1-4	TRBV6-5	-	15	TGTGCCAGCAGTAGGATTACCGCAACTAATGAAAAACTGTTTTTT	CASSRITATNEKLFF
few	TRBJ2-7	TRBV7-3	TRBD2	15	TGTGCCAGCAGCCCTAGCGGGACAACAACCTGCGAGCAGTACTTC	CASSPSGTTTCEQYF
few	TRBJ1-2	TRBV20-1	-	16	TGCAGTGCTAGAGATGCTCAGGCACCCGGGGACGATGGCTACACCTTC	CSARDAQAPGDDGYTF
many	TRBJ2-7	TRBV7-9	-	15	TGTGCCAGCAGCCCCCCTGCTGGCAGAACCTACGAGCAGTACTTC	CASSPPAGRTYEQYF
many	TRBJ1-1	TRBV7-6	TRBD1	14	TGTGCCAGCAGCTTGGGACAGATGAACACTGAAGCTTTCTTT	CASSLGQMNTEAFF
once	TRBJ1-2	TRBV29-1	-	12	TGCAGCGTTGATGTGGGACATCTTACCTACACCTTC	CSVDVGHLTYTF
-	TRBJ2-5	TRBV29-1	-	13	TGCAGCGTCGCCCAAACAGGGAGCGAGACCCAGTACTTC	CSVAQTGSETQYF
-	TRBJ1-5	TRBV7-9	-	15	TGTGCCAGCAGCTCCCTGGACGTTAGCAATCAGCCCCAGCATTTT	CASSSLDVSNQPQHF
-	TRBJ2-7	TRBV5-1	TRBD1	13	TGCGCCAGCTCCCCTACAGGGGGCCACGAGCAGTACTTC	CASSPTGGHEQYF
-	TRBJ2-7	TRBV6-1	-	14	TGTGCCAGCAGCCTTGGACAGACCTACTACGAGCAGTACTTC	CASSLGQTYYEQYF
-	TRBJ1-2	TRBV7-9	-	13	TGTGCCAGCAGCCGCGAGGGGTTGGGGGGCTACGCCTTC	CASSREGLGGYAF
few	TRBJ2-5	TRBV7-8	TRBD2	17	TGCGCCAGCAGCCAAGAAGCTAGCGGGACCCAGCAAGAGACCCAGTACTTC	CASSQEASGTQQETQYF
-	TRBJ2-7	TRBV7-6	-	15	TGTGCCAGCAGCATCAATGCAGGGAGAGCGTACGAGCAGTACTTC	CASSINAGRAYEQYF
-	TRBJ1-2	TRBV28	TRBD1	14	TGTGCCAGCAGCCTCTCGACAGGGGGCAATGGCTACACCTTC	CASSLSTGGNGYTF
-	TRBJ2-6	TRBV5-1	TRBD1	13	TGCGCCAGCAGCCGGACAGGGGACAACGTCCTGACTTTC	CASSRTGDNVLTF
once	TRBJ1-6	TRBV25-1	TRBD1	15	TGTGCCAGCAGCGAACCCGGGACAGGCAATTCACCCCTCCACTTT	CASSEPGTGNSPLHF
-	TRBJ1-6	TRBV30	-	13	TGTGCCGGGAGCGGTTCCTATAATTCACCCCTCCACTTT	CAGSGSYNSPLHF
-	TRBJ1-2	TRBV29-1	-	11	TGCAGCGCACTGGAGGTAGATGGCTACACCTTC	CSALEVDGYTF
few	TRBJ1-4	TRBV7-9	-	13	TGTGCCAGCAGTGAGCGGATAGAGGAAAAACTGTTTTTT	CASSERIEEKLFF
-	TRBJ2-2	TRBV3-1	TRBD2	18	TGTGCCAGCAGGGCGGGACTAGCGGGAGGATCGAACACCGGGGAGCTGTTTTTT	CASRAGLAGGSNTGELFF
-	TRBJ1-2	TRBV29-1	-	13	TGCAGCGTTGGCGGGCAGGGACTCTATGGCTACACCTTC	CSVGGQGLYGYTF
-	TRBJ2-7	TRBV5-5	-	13	TGTGCCAGCAGCTTCACACGCTCCTACGAGCAGTACTTC	CASSFTRSYEQYF
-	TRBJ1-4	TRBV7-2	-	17	TGTGCCAGCAGCTCAAGACAGGTCGCTGAAGCTAATGAAAAACTGTTTTTT	CASSSRQVAEANEKLFF
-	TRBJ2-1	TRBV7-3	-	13	TGTGCCAGCAGCAGGGACTCTTACAATGAGCAGTTCTTC	CASSRDSYNEQFF
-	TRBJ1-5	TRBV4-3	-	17	TGCGCCAGCAGCCAAGATTATCTTAGGGCAGACAATCAGCCCCAGCATTTT	CASSQDYLRADNQPQHF
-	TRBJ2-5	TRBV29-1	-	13	TGCAGCGGAGCATTAGCGCGAAAAGAGACCCAGTACTTC	CSGALARKETQYF
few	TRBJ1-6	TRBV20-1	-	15	TGCAGTGCGGAGACAGGCCCCTCCTATAATTCACCCCTCCACTTT	CSAETGPSYNSPLHF
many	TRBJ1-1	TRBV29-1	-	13	TGCAGCGTTAATCTGTGGTTGGGCACTGAAGCTTTCTTT	CSVNLWLGTEAFF
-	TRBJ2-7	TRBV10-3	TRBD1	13	TGTGCCATCAGCATAGGGGGCGAATACGAGCAGTACTTC	CAISIGGEYEQYF
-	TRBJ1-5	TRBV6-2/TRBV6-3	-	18	TGTGCCAGCAGACCCTTCCGTGGGACGAGTAGAAGCAATCAGCCCCAGCATTTT	CASRPFRGTSRSNQPQHF
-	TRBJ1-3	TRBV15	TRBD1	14	TGTGCCACCGGGACAGGCGAACTTGGAAACACCATATATTTT	CATGTGELGNTIYF
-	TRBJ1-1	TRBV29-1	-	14	TGCAGCGGGACGTGGGGGGGGGTAAATACTGAAGCTTTCTTT	CSGTWGGVNTEAFF
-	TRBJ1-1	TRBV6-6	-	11	TGTGCCAGCGGCTCCGGGACCAGGGGTTTCTTT	CASGSGTRGFF
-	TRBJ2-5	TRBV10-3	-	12	TGTGCCATCAGTGGATACCAAGAGACCCAGTACTTC	CAISGYQETQYF
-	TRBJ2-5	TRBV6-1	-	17	TGTGCCAGCAGTTCACCGGGGGACAAGTGGCTCCAAGAGACCCAGTACTTC	CASSSPGDKWLQETQYF
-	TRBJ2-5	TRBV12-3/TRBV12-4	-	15	TGTGCCACCGATCGGGGGGCGCTTAACCAAGAGACCCAGTACTTC	CATDRGALNQETQYF
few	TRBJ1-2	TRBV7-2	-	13	TGTGCCAGCAGCTTCTATACAGACGATGGCTACACCTTC	CASSFYTDDGYTF
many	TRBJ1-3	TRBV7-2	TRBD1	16	TGTGCCAGCAGCTTAGTTCAGGGGGTCTCTGGAAACACCATATATTTT	CASSLVQGVSGNTIYF
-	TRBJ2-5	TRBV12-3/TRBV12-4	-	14	TGTGCCAGCAAGACTGGGACAAGACAAGAGACCCAGTACTTC	CASKTGTRQETQYF
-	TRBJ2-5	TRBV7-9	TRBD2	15	TGTGCCAGCAGCTTAGTTGGCGGGAGGTATGAGACCCAGTACTTC	CASSLVGGRYETQYF